This T cell receptor beta chain emerged from a study of cytomegalovirus exposure and HLA in healthy donors. Study-wide findings and caveats: Fewer N-insertions than the roughly 670-donor mean were reportedly shown by an Asian-associated ancestry cluster in a later analysis. No immune exposure information besides CMV serostatus was available.

Worth noting for this clone: Its cognate antigen is unknown.

With 4 bases removed from V and 1 base from J, the gap between germline ends came to 11 bases. The germline V gene encodes CDR1 SGHRS and CDR2 YFSETQ. CDR3 length equals 14 residues. PCR was performed using 60 Vbeta and 13 Jbeta primers. Some clones are missing from TCRdb's copy, which holds only in-frame ones; the method was immunoSEQ multiplex PCR. Of around 90,000 clones detected, around three quarters appear once; the ten largest clones hold more than 2.5%. This receptor was obtained from a male donor in good health and CMV-seropositive. Sample: PBMCs. The genes are TRBV5-1 and TRBJ2-5; D is undetermined. The CDR3 nucleotides are TGCGCCAGCAGCCGAAGACAACGCCAAGAGACCCAGTACTTC. Translated, it gives CASSRRQRQETQYF.